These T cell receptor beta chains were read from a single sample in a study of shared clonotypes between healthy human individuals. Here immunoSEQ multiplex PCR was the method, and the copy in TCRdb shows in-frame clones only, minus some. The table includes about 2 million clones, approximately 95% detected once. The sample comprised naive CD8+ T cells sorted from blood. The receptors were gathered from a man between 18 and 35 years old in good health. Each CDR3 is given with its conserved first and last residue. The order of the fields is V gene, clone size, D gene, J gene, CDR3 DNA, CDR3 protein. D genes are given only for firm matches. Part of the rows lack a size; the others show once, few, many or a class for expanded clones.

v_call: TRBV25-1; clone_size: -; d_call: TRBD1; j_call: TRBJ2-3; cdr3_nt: TGTGCCAGCAGTGACCCAGACAGGGGAAGGGCAGATACGCAGTATTTT; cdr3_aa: CASSDPDRGRADTQYF
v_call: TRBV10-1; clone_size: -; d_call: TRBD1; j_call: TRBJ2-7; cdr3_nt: TGCGCCAGCAGTGATCCCGGGACAGTCTACGAGCAGTACTTC; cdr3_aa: CASSDPGTVYEQYF
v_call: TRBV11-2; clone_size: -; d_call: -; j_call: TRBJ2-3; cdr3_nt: TGTGCCAGCAGCTCTAACTCCGTTTTGGACACAGATACGCAGTATTTT; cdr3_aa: CASSSNSVLDTDTQYF
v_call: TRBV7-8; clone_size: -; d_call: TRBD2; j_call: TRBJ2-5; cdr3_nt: TGTGCCAGCAGCTTGGGGACTAGCAGGGAGACCCAGTACTTC; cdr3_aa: CASSLGTSRETQYF
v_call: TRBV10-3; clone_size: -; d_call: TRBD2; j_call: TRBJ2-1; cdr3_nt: TGTGCCATCAAGGGGACTAGCGGGACGGATGAGCAGTTCTTC; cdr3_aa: CAIKGTSGTDEQFF
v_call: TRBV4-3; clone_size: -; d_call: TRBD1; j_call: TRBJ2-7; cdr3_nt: TGCGCCAGCAGCCAAGACAGAACAGGGGGCCACGAGCAGTACTTC; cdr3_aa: CASSQDRTGGHEQYF
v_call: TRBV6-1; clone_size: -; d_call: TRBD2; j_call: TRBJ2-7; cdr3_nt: TGTGCCAGCAGTGATTTGGGACTAGATAGCTCCTACGAGCAGTACTTC; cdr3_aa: CASSDLGLDSSYEQYF
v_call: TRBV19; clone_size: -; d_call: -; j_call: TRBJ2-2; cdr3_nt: TGTGCCAGTAGTATGGGCGGGCCTACCGGGGAGCTGTTTTTT; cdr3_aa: CASSMGGPTGELFF
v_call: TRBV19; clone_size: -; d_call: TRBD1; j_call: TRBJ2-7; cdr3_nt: TGTGCCAGTAGTGTGGGGACAGGTGACTACGAGCAGTACTTC; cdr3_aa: CASSVGTGDYEQYF
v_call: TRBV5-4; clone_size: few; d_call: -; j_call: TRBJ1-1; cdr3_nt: TGTGCCAGCAGCACAAACACTGAAGCTTTCTTT; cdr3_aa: CASSTNTEAFF
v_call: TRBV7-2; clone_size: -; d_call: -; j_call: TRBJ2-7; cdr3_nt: TGTGCCAGCAGCCCTTGGAGGAGAGGCTCCTACGAGCAGTACTTC; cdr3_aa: CASSPWRRGSYEQYF
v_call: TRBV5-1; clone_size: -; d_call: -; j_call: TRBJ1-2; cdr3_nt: TGCGCCAGCAGCTTGGCCGAGGGCGGCGGCTATGGCTACACCTTC; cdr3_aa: CASSLAEGGGYGYTF
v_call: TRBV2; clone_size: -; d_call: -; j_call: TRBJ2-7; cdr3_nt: TGTGCCAGCAGTGAGTCAGGGCCCTACGAGCAGTACTTC; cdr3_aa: CASSESGPYEQYF
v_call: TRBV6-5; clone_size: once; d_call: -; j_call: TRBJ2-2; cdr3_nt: TGTGCCAGCAGTTACTCGGCGACGAACACCGGGGAGCTGTTTTTT; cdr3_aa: CASSYSATNTGELFF
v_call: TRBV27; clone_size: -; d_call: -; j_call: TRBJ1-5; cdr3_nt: TGTGCCAGCAGTTTTGTGGGGGGCAGGTATCAGCCCCAGCATTTT; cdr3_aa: CASSFVGGRYQPQHF
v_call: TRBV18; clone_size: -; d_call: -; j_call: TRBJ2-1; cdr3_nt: TGTGCCAGCTCACCAGGGTATGAGCAGTTCTTC; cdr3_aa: CASSPGYEQFF
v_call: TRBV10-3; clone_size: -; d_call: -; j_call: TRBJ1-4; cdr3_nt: TGTGCCATCAGTGAGGGCGGCGAAAAACTGTTTTTT; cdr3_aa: CAISEGGEKLFF
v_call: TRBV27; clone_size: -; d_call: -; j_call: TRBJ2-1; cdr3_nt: TGTGCCAGCAGTTCAGCGGCCTCCTACAATGAGCAGTTCTTC; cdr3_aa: CASSSAASYNEQFF
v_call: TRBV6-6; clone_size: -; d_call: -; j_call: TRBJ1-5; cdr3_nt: TGTGCCAGCAGTTACACGGGGGAAGGCAATCAGCCCCAGCATTTT; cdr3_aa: CASSYTGEGNQPQHF
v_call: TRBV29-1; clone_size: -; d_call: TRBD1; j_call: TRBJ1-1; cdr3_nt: TGCAGCGTTGAGGAGGGGGCACTGGAAGCTTTCTTT; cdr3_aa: CSVEEGALEAFF
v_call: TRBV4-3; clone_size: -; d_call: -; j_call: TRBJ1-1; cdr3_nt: TGCGCCAGCAGCCAAGATCCCAGAGCTTTCTTT; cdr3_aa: CASSQDPRAFF
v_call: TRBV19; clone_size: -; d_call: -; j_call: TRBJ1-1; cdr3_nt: TGTGCCAGTACCCTGACAGCCAACACTGAAGCTTTCTTT; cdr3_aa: CASTLTANTEAFF
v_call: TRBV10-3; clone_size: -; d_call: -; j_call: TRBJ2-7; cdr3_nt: TGTGCCATCAGCCCGATGGGCCCGATCTCCTACGAGCAGTACTTC; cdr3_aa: CAISPMGPISYEQYF
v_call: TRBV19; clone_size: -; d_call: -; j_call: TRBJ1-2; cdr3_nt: TGTGCCAGTAGAGCCGGGAACTATGGCTACACCTTC; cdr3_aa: CASRAGNYGYTF
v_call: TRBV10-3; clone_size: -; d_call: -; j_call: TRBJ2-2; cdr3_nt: TGTGCCATCAGTGAGCTCAGGGTAACGAACACCGGGGAGCTGTTTTTT; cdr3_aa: CAISELRVTNTGELFF
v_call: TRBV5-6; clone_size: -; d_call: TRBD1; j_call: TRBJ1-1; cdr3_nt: TGTGCCAGCAGCCAGGGACAGGGCATGAACACTGAAGCTTTCTTT; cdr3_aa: CASSQGQGMNTEAFF
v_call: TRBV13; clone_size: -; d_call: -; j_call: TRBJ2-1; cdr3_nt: TGTGCCAGCAGCTTAGGACTAGCAGCCTGGGGCAGCTCCTACAATGAGCAGTTCTTC; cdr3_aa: CASSLGLAAWGSSYNEQFF
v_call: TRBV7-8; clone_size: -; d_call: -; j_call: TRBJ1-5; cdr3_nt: TGTGCCAGCAGCTACGACATTGGCAATCAGCCCCAGCATTTT; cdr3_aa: CASSYDIGNQPQHF
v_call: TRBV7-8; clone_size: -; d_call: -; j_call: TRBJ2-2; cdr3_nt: TGTGCCAGCAGCCACGTAGGGGCGTGGGCGAACACCGGGGAGCTGTTTTTT; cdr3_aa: CASSHVGAWANTGELFF
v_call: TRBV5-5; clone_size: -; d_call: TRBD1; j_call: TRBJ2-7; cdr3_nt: TGTGCCAGCAGCCCGGGACAGGGGGCTTACGAGCAGTACTTC; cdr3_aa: CASSPGQGAYEQYF
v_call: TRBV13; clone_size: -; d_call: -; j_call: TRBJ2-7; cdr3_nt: TGTGCCAGCAGCCGGAGGGACAGTTACGAGCAGTACTTC; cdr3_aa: CASSRRDSYEQYF
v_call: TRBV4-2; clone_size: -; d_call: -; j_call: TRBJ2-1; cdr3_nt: TGTGCCAGCAGCTCCCGAGGTTCGCCGAGCTCCTACAATGAGCAGTTCTTC; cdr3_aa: CASSSRGSPSSYNEQFF